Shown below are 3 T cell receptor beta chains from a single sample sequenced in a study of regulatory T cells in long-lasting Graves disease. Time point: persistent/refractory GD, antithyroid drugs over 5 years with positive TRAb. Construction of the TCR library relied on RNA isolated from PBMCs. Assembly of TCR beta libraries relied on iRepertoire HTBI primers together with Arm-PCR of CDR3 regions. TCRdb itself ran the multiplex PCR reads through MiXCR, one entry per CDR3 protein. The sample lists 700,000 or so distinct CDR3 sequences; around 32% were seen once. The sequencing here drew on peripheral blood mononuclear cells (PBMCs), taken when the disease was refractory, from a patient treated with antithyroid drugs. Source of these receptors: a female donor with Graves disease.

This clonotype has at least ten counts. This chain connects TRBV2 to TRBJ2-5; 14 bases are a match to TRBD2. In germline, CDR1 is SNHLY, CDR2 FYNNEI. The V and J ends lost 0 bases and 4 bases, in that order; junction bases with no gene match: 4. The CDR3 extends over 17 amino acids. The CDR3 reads CASSEALTSGRVETQYF. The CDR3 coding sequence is TGTGCCAGCAGTGAAGCGCTGACTAGCGGGAGGGTAGAGACCCAGTACTTC.

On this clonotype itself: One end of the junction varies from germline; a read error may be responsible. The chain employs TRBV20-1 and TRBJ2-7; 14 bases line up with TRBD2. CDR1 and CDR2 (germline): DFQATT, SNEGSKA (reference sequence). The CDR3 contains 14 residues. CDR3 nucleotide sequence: TGTGTTGATGGGACTAGCGGGAGCCCCTACGAGCAGTACTTC. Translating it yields CVDGTSGSPYEQYF.

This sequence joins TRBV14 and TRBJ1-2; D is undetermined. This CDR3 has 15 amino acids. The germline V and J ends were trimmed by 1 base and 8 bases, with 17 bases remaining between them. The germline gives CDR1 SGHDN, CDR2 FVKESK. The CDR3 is CASSQASVQLGGYTF. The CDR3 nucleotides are TGTGCCAGCAGCCAAGCAAGTGTACAGCTGGGAGGCTACACCTTC.